The 3 T cell receptor beta chains given below trace back to one sample, sequenced in a study of blood T cell repertoires in COVID-19. Profiling relied on immunoSEQ multiplex PCR, and the TCRdb table lists in-frame clones only, not all of them. The table includes under 300,000 clones, approximately 91% detected once. Sequenced sample: peripheral blood. The receptors come from a woman between 35 and 50 years old who had recovered from COVID-19.

V usage is TRBV28 and J usage is TRBJ1-6; D remains unclear. Germline loops: CDR1 MDHEN, CDR2 SYDVKM. Trimming took 3 bases from V and 5 from J, leaving 8 bases between them. The CDR3 runs to 14 residues. CDR3 coding DNA: TGTGCCAGCAGTTTGGCCGGGAATAATTCACCCCTCCACTTT. This sequence encodes CASSLAGNNSPLHF.

V and J are TRBV2 and TRBJ2-7; D unclear. There are 12 residues in the CDR3. Germline CDR1 SNHLY, CDR2 FYNNEI. Trimming pared 3 bases from V and 0 bases from J, leaving 3 bases between. The DNA of the CDR3 is TGTGCCAGCAGTGACAGCTCCTACGAGCAGTACTTC. Its protein product is CASSDSSYEQYF.

This chain links TRBV4-3 with TRBJ1-2, with D hard to call. Trimming left V 1 base short and J 7 bases short, with 10 bases between. The CDR3 has 13 residues. Germline V gene lookup returns CDR1 LGHNA and CDR2 YSLEER. In nucleotides, the CDR3 is TGCGCCAGCAGCCAAGTTCCCCACAGTGGCTACACCTTC. Translated: CASSQVPHSGYTF.